These 22 T cell receptor beta chains originate from one sample sequenced in a study of cytotoxic CD8 clonotypes in ibrutinib-treated CLL. Assay used: immunoSEQ multiplex PCR; TCRdb lists only in-frame clones, some missing. The sample gives about 130,000 clones, about 85% of which show up once; 3.3% is in the top ten. Sequenced here: PBMCs, sampled after 24 months of ibrutinib treatment. The source of these receptors is a human donor with chronic lymphocytic leukemia.

V and J are TRBV5-1 and TRBJ1-2; TRBD1 is a possible D gene (5 bases). The CDR3 is 14 amino acids. Trimming took off 0 bases at V and 4 bases at J, with 10 bases between the two ends. Germline loops: CDR1 SGHRS, CDR2 YFSETQ. The CDR3 DNA follows: TGCGCCAGCAGCTTGGGGGGACTGATCTATGGCTACACCTTC. Translating gives CASSLGGLIYGYTF.

As DNA, the CDR3 is TGTGCCAGCAGCTCCCAGGAACGAGAGACCCAGTACTTC. Its protein product is CASSSQERETQYF. The chain links TRBV7-2 to TRBJ2-5; D remains unclear. V lost 4 bases and J 4 bases, leaving 10 bases between the germline ends. The V gene's germline CDR1 is SGHTA and CDR2 FQGNSA. The CDR3 runs to 13 residues.

The V and J genes are TRBV10-1 and TRBJ2-5, with D tentatively TRBD1 or TRBD2 (5 bases each). This CDR3 spans 12 amino acids. The germline CDR1 and CDR2 sequences are WNHNN and SYGVQD (reference sequence). Trimming pared 8 bases from V and 13 bases from J, leaving 20 bases between. The CDR3 region is CASRLGTGPWYF. In DNA, the CDR3 is TGCGCCAGCCGCTTAGGGACGGGCCCGTGGTACTTC.

The chain carries TRBV6-5 and TRBJ1-2; 7 nucleotides match TRBD1. The CDR3 contains 14 residues. The ends lost 5 bases at V and 4 bases at J; junction bases unmatched: 7. Germline V lookup: CDR1 MNHEY, CDR2 SVGAGI. CDR3 DNA: TGTGCCAGCAGTCCAGGGGACAGTTTCTATGGCTACACCTTC. This codes for CASSPGDSFYGYTF.

The V gene is TRBV5-4, the J gene TRBJ2-7; TRBD1 aligns across 10 bases. Germline V gene lookup returns CDR1 SGHNT and CDR2 YYREEE (reference sequence). V lost 3 bases, J lost 6 bases, and 0 bases stayed unmatched. The CDR3 totals 12 residues. In DNA form, the CDR3 reads TGTGCCAGCAGCTGGGACAGGGGCGAGCAGTACTTC. It is translated as CASSWDRGEQYF.

The rearrangement uses TRBV29-1 and TRBJ2-7, with D perhaps matching TRBD1 (5 bases). Germline V gene lookup returns CDR1 SQVTM and CDR2 ANQGSEA. CDR3 size: 13 residues. Trimming cost V 4 bases and J 9 bases, with 19 bases left between them. The CDR3 reads CSVVAPGSESQYF. DNA for the CDR3: TGCAGCGTTGTGGCGCCAGGGTCTGAATCGCAGTACTTC.

The chain has TRBV4-1 and TRBJ1-2; maybe TRBD1 (5 bases). The V end lost 1 base, the J end lost 1 base, and 13 bases lay between the germline ends. There are 16 residues in the CDR3. CDR1 is MGHRA and CDR2 is YSYEKL in the germline V gene. The CDR3 DNA follows: TGCGCCAGCAGCCAAGGAATCGGGACGGATAACTATGGCTACACCTTC. The encoded protein is CASSQGIGTDNYGYTF.

This chain connects TRBV6-6 to TRBJ2-1, with a possible D match to TRBD1 (5 bases). The V gene's germline CDR1 is MNHNY and CDR2 SVGAGI (reference sequence). Trimming stripped 1 base from V and 5 bases from J, with 6 bases between. This CDR3 is built from 13 residues. The CDR3 coding sequence is TGTGCCAGCAGTTACTTACAGGACAATGAGCAGTTCTTC. Amino acids: CASSYLQDNEQFF.

The DNA for the CDR3 is TGTGCCAGCAGCTTAGGTCGGGCCTCGAACACCGGGGAGCTGTTTTTT. This codes for CASSLGRASNTGELFF. J is TRBJ2-2 and V is TRBV5-4; D is ambiguous. V shed 2 bases and J shed 0 bases, with 11 bases lying between them. The length of the CDR3 is 16 residues. Germline CDR1 SGHNT, CDR2 YYREEE (reference sequence).

The chain employs TRBV5-8 and TRBJ1-6; a possible D gene is TRBD1 (6 bases). This CDR3 is 13 amino acids long. The germline V and J ends were trimmed by 5 bases and 16 bases, with 19 bases remaining between them. Germline values: CDR1 SGHTS, CDR2 YDEGEE. DNA for the CDR3: TGTGCCAGCAGTCCCGACAGGATGCCTGATCTCCACTTT. Amino acid sequence: CASSPDRMPDLHF.

The gene calls are TRBV28 and TRBJ1-6, with 7 nucleotides matching TRBD1. The CDR3 runs 14 residues. Germline trimming cut 5 bases from V and 7 bases from J; bases unmatched to any gene: 5. Germline CDR1 reads MDHEN; CDR2 reads SYDVKM. DNA of the CDR3: TGTGCCAGCAGTCAAGGGGGACAGAATTCACCCCTCCACTTT. It is translated as CASSQGGQNSPLHF.

The rearrangement joins TRBV7-2 to TRBJ2-3; D might be TRBD2 (6 bases). CDR1 is SGHTA and CDR2 is FQGNSA in the germline V gene. Trimming took 5 bases from V and 4 from J, leaving 19 bases between them. The CDR3 spans 16 residues. CDR3 sequence reads: CASSQDYPHLPDTQYF. The CDR3 nucleotides read TGTGCCAGCAGCCAGGACTACCCCCATCTCCCAGATACGCAGTATTTT.

The chain joins TRBV19 to TRBJ1-2, with 7 bases aligning to TRBD1. V lost 3 bases and J lost 7; bases outside the gene matches: 5. CDR1 LNHDA and CDR2 SQIVND come from the germline V gene (reference sequence). The CDR3 extends over 13 amino acids. The CDR3 region is CASSMTGTSGYTF. CDR3 sequence (DNA): TGTGCCAGTAGTATGACAGGGACGAGTGGCTACACCTTC.

The rearrangement links TRBV9 to TRBJ1-5; D is unclear. V lost 0 bases to trimming and J lost 5 bases, with 9 bases between them. The length of the CDR3 is 14 residues. The V gene's germline CDR1 is SGDLS and CDR2 YYNGEE. The CDR3: CASSVASGHQPQHF. CDR3 sequence (DNA): TGTGCCAGCAGCGTAGCTTCGGGTCATCAGCCCCAGCATTTT.

The chain carries TRBV19 and TRBJ1-4; TRBD1 agrees at 9 bases. Germline CDR1 LNHDA, CDR2 SQIVND (reference sequence). J lost 4 bases, V lost 3 bases, and 3 bases had no gene match. CDR3 length equals 15 residues. The CDR3 sequence: CASSMGQGGNEKLFF. The CDR3 DNA is TGTGCCAGTAGTATGGGACAGGGAGGTAATGAAAAACTGTTTTTT.

This clone was detected a few times. This chain uses TRBV27 with TRBJ1-5; D unclear. The CDR3 runs 15 residues. Looked up from germline, CDR1 is MNHEY and CDR2 is SMNVEV (reference sequence). Between the trimmed V and J ends, which lost 2 bases and 7 bases, there was a span of 15 bases. For the CDR3, the DNA is TGTGCCAGCAGTTTAGGTCGATGGGTAGGGCAGCCCCAGCATTTT. It codes for CASSLGRWVGQPQHF.

This clone was seen only a few times. The rearrangement links TRBV18 to TRBJ2-1; D ambiguous. CDR1 is KGHSH, CDR2 LQKENI, per germline. Deletions cut 4 bases from V and 9 bases from J, with 7 bases between. This CDR3 comprises 11 residues. Here the CDR3 reads CASSLVSEQFF. The CDR3 DNA follows: TGTGCCAGCTCACTAGTTAGTGAGCAGTTCTTC.

The chain recombines TRBV30 with TRBJ1-4; D is possibly TRBD1 (5 bases). This CDR3 has 14 amino acids. Germline-derived CDR1 and CDR2 are GTSNPN and SVGIG (reference sequence). The V gene lost 0 bases and the J gene lost 8 bases, with 13 bases spanning the gap. DNA of the CDR3: TGTGCCTGGAGTGTATTGGGGACGGTAGAAAAACTGTTTTTT. It codes for CAWSVLGTVEKLFF.

The DNA of the CDR3 is TGTGCCAGCTCACCCTACGAAGGAGACTCGCAGTACTTC. The encoded protein is CASSPYEGDSQYF. The chain links TRBV18 to TRBJ2-7; D gene unclear. Germline CDR1 KGHSH, CDR2 LQKENI. Trimming took 3 bases from V and 9 from J, leaving 15 bases between them. This CDR3 spans 13 amino acids.

CDR3 in amino acids: CASSYQGSTPGELFF. The CDR3 DNA sequence: TGTGCCAGCAGTTATCAGGGATCAACCCCCGGGGAGCTGTTTTTT. The gene calls are TRBV6-5 and TRBJ2-2; possibly TRBD1 for D (5 bases). V lost 3 bases and J lost 6, with 14 bases in between. The CDR3 runs to 15 residues. Germline V lookup: CDR1 MNHEY, CDR2 SVGAGI.

The chain employs TRBV5-1 and TRBJ2-7, with D possibly being TRBD1 (6 bases). Germline V gene sequence: CDR1 SGHRS, CDR2 YFSETQ. The CDR3 consists of 16 residues. V shed 4 bases and J shed 4 bases, with 21 bases lying between them. The CDR3 here is CASSLSQFGDTYEQYF. The CDR3 region has the DNA TGCGCCAGCAGCCTCTCGCAGTTTGGGGACACATACGAGCAGTACTTC.

This clone was found once. V gene TRBV6-1 combines with J gene TRBJ2-3; 9 bases are a match to TRBD2. The germline gives CDR1 MNHNS, CDR2 SASEGT. Unmatched junction bases numbered 4, after V lost 4 bases and J lost 8 bases. This CDR3 has 13 residues. CDR3 DNA: TGTGCCAGCAGTGGGGGGACTAGCTCTACGCAGTATTTT. Translated: CASSGGTSSTQYF.